This TCR beta chain was recorded in a study of blood T cell repertoires in COVID-19 (dated by TCRdb to 2018 to 2021). Background for the entire study: The collaborator samples originated in the United States, Italy and Spain and spanned the acute and convalescent phases of COVID-19. Samples were obtained from the ongoing ImmuneRACE study (first 160 participants) and from approximately 1,200 subjects provided by 6 global collaborators. Deeply sampled blood TCRbeta repertoires from subjects exposed to, actively infected with, or recovered from COVID-19 were included in the dataset. The repertoires were released in a freely available public database intended as a resource for research on the immune response to SARS-CoV-2. Where available, HLA class I and class II types were taken from metadata supplied by the sample provider and were not determined by assay-based typing. Sample metadata almost always included a de-identified subject ID, COVID-19 status, age in years and sex. The prospective study material was composed of cDNA or gDNA derived from T cells, B-cell-depleted T cells, or PBMCs. Overall results and qualifications from the work: How much clinical and demographic metadata was included differed by source and by participant, and the metadata was provided uncurated.

Participants in the prospective study were enrolled through a virtual design, were aged roughly 18 to 90 years, and lived in approximately 25 United States geographic areas. Cohort assignment in the prospective study relied on participant-reported clinical history from a screening survey and a study questionnaire. Each participant in the prospective study had whole blood, serum and a nasopharyngeal or oropharyngeal swab collected by mobile phlebotomists. Over a roughly two-month period, participants in the prospective study had the option of providing additional blood draws and questionnaires. Before DNA extraction, blood samples from the prospective study were shipped at room temperature or frozen. This clone has only a few counts. What this receptor recognizes is not known. No base qualities exist here, and no much larger clone lies one base off it. V is pruned by 5 bases and J by 0 bases, leaving 14 bases of the junction without a gene match. According to the germline V gene, CDR1 reads LGHNA and CDR2 reads YNFKEQ. Measured from the cysteine to the phenylalanine, the CDR3 is 19 residues long. Only the CDR3 region is kept as DNA, spanning 57 bases read in frame from base 1.

TCRbeta CDR3 regions were amplified from genomic DNA using the immunoSEQ Assay, a bias-controlled multiplex PCR. The authors processed their data as follows. The number of nucleated cells in each sample was estimated from the amplification of reference gene primers within the assay. Sequence reads were collapsed and filtered to measure the absolute abundance of every unique TCRbeta CDR3 rearrangement. Productive Simpson clonality was computed per sample as the square root of Simpson's diversity index over productive rearrangements. As stored in TCRdb, this immuneACCESS dataset retains in-frame rearrangements with V and J assigned. A fraction of the clones does not appear; measured against another copy, unresolved V genes explain less than half of the discrepancy, and the remainder lacks a known reason. The V and J calls and clone size are taken from that table; D and trimming were inferred from the DNA. The sample table contains a few hundred thousand clones; only one count was recorded for approximately 91% of them. The top ten clonotypes cover 0.95% to 1.5% of the sample.

Material for sequencing was PBMCs or T cells enriched from blood (not recorded which). The receptor's source is a human donor in a cohort exposed to, infected with or recovered from COVID-19 (not recorded which). The donor label of this sample is uncertain. The chain is encoded by TRBV4-2 joined to TRBJ2-1; the junction holds 9 bases that match TRBD2. The bases are TGTGCCAGCAGCGCCCGAGGTCCTAGCGGGGTATCCTCCTACAATGAGCAGTTCTTC. The resulting protein is CASSARGPSGVSSYNEQFF.